The clone carrying this TCR beta chain occurred once. No antigen is known for it. At one end, the junction sequence differs from germline, possibly due to a read error. CDR1 and CDR2 from the germline V gene are SGHAT and FQNNGV. This CDR3 is 11 amino acids long. This record comes from a study of early stage breast cancer tumors. Study in general: ER+/PR+/HER2- status applied to about 80% of the 16 invasive breast tumors.

Sequencing used immunoSEQ multiplex PCR; TCRdb keeps in-frame clones, though not all of them. The table includes 50,000 to 65,000 clones, around nine tenths detected once. Overall study findings and caveats: Most shared enriched TCRB sequences were commonly generated ones.

V usage is TRBV11-2 and J usage is TRBJ2-1; D gene uncertain. The origin of this receptor is a person aged 70 to 85 with breast cancer. The sample taken for sequencing was blood. The CDR3 reads CASTLAYEQFF. In DNA form, the CDR3 reads TGTGCCAGCACCTTAGCCTATGAGCAGTTCTTC.